The clone carrying this T cell receptor beta chain has only one observation. Its antigen is undetermined. Sequencing used immunoSEQ multiplex PCR; TCRdb keeps in-frame clones, though not all of them. The table has roughly 680,000 clones, around 77% seen once. This specimen comes from a study of shared clonotypes between healthy human individuals. From germline, CDR1 is SGHVS and CDR2 FQNEAQ. The CDR3 runs to 13 residues. The V segment lost 10 bases and the J segment 4 bases; nucleotides outside the gene matches: 7. Study-level points and caveats: What naive subsets generally showed was a larger estimated richness than memory subsets showed.

Donation came from healthy HIV-negative adults that had no recent acute infections or vaccinations. The TCR sequence derives from a woman in her twenties or thirties in good health. The source material was memory CD4+ T cells sorted from blood. The sample's subset: CD45RA-negative fraction. The chain combines TRBV7-8 with TRBJ1-5, with 7 bases matching TRBD1. CDR3 loop: CATSSGGNQPQHF. In DNA, the CDR3 is TGTGCCACCTCCTCAGGGGGGAATCAGCCCCAGCATTTT.